The T cell receptor beta chain described here comes from a study of blood T cell repertoires in COVID-19. Study as a whole: T cells, B-cell-depleted T cells, or PBMCs provided the cDNA or gDNA that served as material.

Trimming shortened V by 4 bases and J by 5 bases, and 20 bases separated the two germline ends. Germline-derived CDR1 and CDR2 are MNHNS and SASEGT. This CDR3 has 17 residues. Participants, roughly 18 to 90 years old, spanned some 23 US areas. Source study methods: Amplification of reference gene primers provided the estimated nucleated cell counts. Profiled with immunoSEQ multiplex PCR; TCRdb holds only in-frame clones, not every one. D and trimming come from the DNA, and the V and J calls and clone size come from that table. This sample has hundreds of thousands of clones, with about 83% found just once.

The TCR comes from a woman aged 50 to 65 who had recovered from COVID-19. Sequencing used PBMCs or T cells enriched from blood (not recorded which). The chain links TRBV6-1 to TRBJ2-2, with D unclear. The CDR3 DNA sequence: TGTGCCAGCAGTGGCTTAGGCAGGTCTGAGAATACCGGGGAGCTGTTTTTT. As protein: CASSGLGRSENTGELFF.